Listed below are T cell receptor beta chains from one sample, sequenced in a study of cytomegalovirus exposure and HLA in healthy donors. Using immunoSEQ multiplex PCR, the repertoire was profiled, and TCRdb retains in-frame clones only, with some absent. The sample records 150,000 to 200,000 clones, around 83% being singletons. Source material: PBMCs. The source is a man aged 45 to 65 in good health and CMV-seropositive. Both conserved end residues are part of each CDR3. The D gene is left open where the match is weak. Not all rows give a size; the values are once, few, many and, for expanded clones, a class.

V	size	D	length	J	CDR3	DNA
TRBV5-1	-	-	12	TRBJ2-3	CASSPEIDTQYF	TGCGCCAGCAGCCCTGAGATAGATACGCAGTATTTT
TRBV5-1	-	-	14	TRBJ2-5	CASSTQQAQETQYF	TGCGCCAGCAGCACGCAACAGGCCCAAGAGACCCAGTACTTC
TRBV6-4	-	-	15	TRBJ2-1	CASRLSVGSYNEQFF	TGTGCCAGCAGGCTTAGCGTCGGGTCCTACAATGAGCAGTTCTTC
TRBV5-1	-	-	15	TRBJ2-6	CASSSGASGANVLTF	TGCGCCAGCAGCTCTGGGGCGTCTGGGGCCAACGTCCTGACTTTC
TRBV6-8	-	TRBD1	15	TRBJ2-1	CASSQDRDNYNEQFF	TGTGCCAGCAGTCAGGACAGGGATAACTACAATGAGCAGTTCTTC
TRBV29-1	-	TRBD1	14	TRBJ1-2	CSVGPQGIDYGYTF	TGCAGCGTGGGACCACAGGGGATTGACTATGGCTACACCTTC
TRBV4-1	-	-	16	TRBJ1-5	CASSRHRTDSNQPQHF	TGCGCCAGCAGCCGCCATAGGACAGATTCCAATCAGCCCCAGCATTTT
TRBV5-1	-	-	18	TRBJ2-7	CASSFITGFGQSSYEQYF	TGCGCCAGCAGCTTTATAACCGGATTCGGACAGAGCTCCTACGAGCAGTACTTC
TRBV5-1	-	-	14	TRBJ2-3	CASTLTSFSDTQYF	TGCGCCAGCACCCTTACTAGCTTTTCGGATACGCAGTATTTT
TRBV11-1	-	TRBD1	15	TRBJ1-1	CAGSLGQGTNTEAFF	TGTGCCGGCAGCCTCGGACAGGGAACGAACACTGAAGCTTTCTTT
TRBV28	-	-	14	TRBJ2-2	CASSLLKGTGELFF	TGTGCCAGCAGTTTATTGAAGGGGACCGGGGAGCTGTTTTTT
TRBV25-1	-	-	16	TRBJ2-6	CASSELLGRWANVLTF	TGTGCCAGCAGTGAATTGTTGGGCCGGTGGGCCAACGTCCTGACTTTC
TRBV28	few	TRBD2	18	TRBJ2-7	CASSSGLAGPLHRYEQYF	TGTGCCAGCAGTTCCGGACTAGCGGGTCCTCTCCACCGGTACGAGCAGTACTTC